The rows below give T cell receptor beta chains drawn from one sample of a study of T cells in Graves' hyperthyroidism and ophthalmopathy. TCRdb analysed the multiplex PCR reads with MiXCR anew, one entry per CDR3 protein. The sample carries 200,000 to 300,000 distinct CDR3 sequences, over 20% recorded once. The sequenced sample consisted of blood. These receptors came from a woman aged 40 to 49 with Graves' ophthalmopathy. Each CDR3 is given with its conserved first and last residue. D genes are given only for firm matches. Clone size is given for some rows only: seen once, a few or many times, or a class if the clone is expanded.

TRBJ2-5 | TRBD2 | 13 | few | TRBV24-1 | TGTGCCACCAGTGATGAGAGCGGGGGCCCCCAGTACTTC | CATSDESGGPQYF
TRBJ2-7 | TRBD2 | 15 | many | TRBV19 | TGTGCCAGTAGTATTTCACTAGCGAGCTCCTACGAGCAGTACTTC | CASSISLASSYEQYF
TRBJ1-1 | . | 11 | many | TRBV28 | TGTGCCAGCCTTTCCCGGGCTGAAGCTTTCTTT | CASLSRAEAFF
TRBJ2-7 | . | 11 | many | TRBV6-1 | TGTGCCAGCAGGAACAGGGACGAGCAGTACTTC | CASRNRDEQYF
TRBJ2-5 | . | 14 | many | TRBV5-1 | TGCGCCAGCAGCCAGGTCCTGTATCAAGAGACCCAGTACTTC | CASSQVLYQETQYF
TRBJ2-3 | . | 13 | many | TRBV10-3 | TGTGCCACAAGTAATCAGGGCACAGATACGCAGTATTTT | CATSNQGTDTQYF
TRBJ2-5 | TRBD1 | 14 | many | TRBV3-1 | TGTGCCAGCAACACCGACAGGGCGGGCGAGACCCAGTACTTC | CASNTDRAGETQYF
TRBJ1-2 | . | 13 | many | TRBV5-1 | TGCGCCAGCAGCTTGGAGAATAACTATGGCTACACCTTC | CASSLENNYGYTF
TRBJ1-2 | . | 12 | . | TRBV20-1 | TGCAGTGCATCGGGGGATGGTTATGGCTACACCTTC | CSASGDGYGYTF
TRBJ1-2 | TRBD1 | 12 | many | TRBV6-5 | TGTGCCAGCAGACCACAGGGGCTAGGCTACACCTTC | CASRPQGLGYTF
TRBJ2-2 | . | 12 | many | TRBV5-8 | TGTGCCAGCAGCGTTAGCCCCGGGGAGCTGTTTTTT | CASSVSPGELFF
TRBJ2-2 | TRBD2 | 16 | many | TRBV6-4 | TGTGCCAGCAGCGCTAAACTAGCGGGAGAGACCGGGGAGCTGTTTTTT | CASSAKLAGETGELFF
TRBJ1-2 | . | 16 | many | TRBV6-1 | TGTGCCAGCAGTGACGAAACAGGGTGGAGTAACTATGGCTACACCTTC | CASSDETGWSNYGYTF
TRBJ1-5 | . | 14 | . | TRBV12-3/TRBV12-4 | TGTGCCAGCAGTTTCGCAGGACGCAATCAGCCCCAGCATTTT | CASSFAGRNQPQHF
TRBJ1-2 | . | 17 | many | TRBV15 | TGTGCCACCAGCAGAGATCGCGCAGGGGCCCTGGGCTATGGCTACACCTTC | CATSRDRAGALGYGYTF
TRBJ2-6 | . | 16 | many | TRBV9 | TGTGCCAGCAGCGTAGATGATTACTCTGAGGCCAACGTCCTGACTTTC | CASSVDDYSEANVLTF
TRBJ2-5 | TRBD2 | 15 | once | TRBV7-3 | TGTGCCAGCAGCTTCTTCGGCGGGAGGGGAGAGACTCAGTACTTC | CASSFFGGRGETQYF
TRBJ1-6 | TRBD1 | 16 | . | TRBV11-2 | TGTGCCAGCAGCTTATCCGGACAGGGTGGCCTTTCACCCCTCCACTTT | CASSLSGQGGLSPLHF
TRBJ1-2 | . | 14 | . | TRBV24-1 | TGTGCCACCAGTGATTTGACCAGAGACTATGGCTACACCTTC | CATSDLTRDYGYTF
TRBJ2-5 | . | 11 | many | TRBV6-2/TRBV6-3 | TGTGCCAGCAAGACACAAGAGACCCAGTACTTC | CASKTQETQYF
TRBJ2-1 | TRBD2 | 18 | . | TRBV5-4 | TGTGCCAGCAGCTTGGGGGGCGGTGCGGGAGCCCTCTACAATGAGCAGTTCTTC | CASSLGGGAGALYNEQFF
TRBJ2-2 | . | 12 | many | TRBV6-5 | TGTGCCAGCAGTTACGGAACAGGGGAGCTGTTTTTT | CASSYGTGELFF
TRBJ1-5 | . | 16 | . | TRBV5-5 | TGTGCCAGCAGCTTCGAATTAAGAGGGGTCAATCAGCCCCAGCATTTT | CASSFELRGVNQPQHF
TRBJ2-7 | . | 14 | few | TRBV20-1 | TGCAGTGCTAGGGCGACGAGGGACGCTAACGAGCAGTACTTC | CSARATRDANEQYF
TRBJ1-1 | . | 14 | . | TRBV12-3/TRBV12-4 | TGTGCCAGCAGTTTAGCGCGTCGGAACACTGAAGCTTTCTTT | CASSLARRNTEAFF
TRBJ1-1 | . | 13 | many | TRBV28 | TGTGCCAGCAGCTCTCTCCGGGACACTGGAGCTTTCTTT | CASSSLRDTGAFF
TRBJ1-1 | . | 14 | many | TRBV30 | TGTGCCTGGAGGGGCGATGAGGCGAACACTGAAGCTTTCTTT | CAWRGDEANTEAFF
TRBJ2-7 | . | 15 | many | TRBV7-9 | TGTGCCAGCAGCTTAAGGGGAGAGGTCCCCTACGAGCAGTACTTC | CASSLRGEVPYEQYF
TRBJ1-2 | . | 15 | many | TRBV6-1 | TGTGCCAGCAGGGACGGGACCAACTCTTTCTATGGCTACACCTTC | CASRDGTNSFYGYTF
TRBJ2-5 | TRBD1 | 15 | many | TRBV6-1 | TGTGCCAGCAGTGAGTCCGGGACAGGGTTGGAGACCCAGTACTTC | CASSESGTGLETQYF
TRBJ1-1 | . | 14 | few | TRBV11-2 | TGTGCCATCAGTGAGTTAGGCGGGAACACTGAAGCTTTCTTT | CAISELGGNTEAFF
TRBJ1-1 | . | 12 | many | TRBV20-1 | TGCAGTGCTAGCGCGATCTCAGCTGAAGCTTTCTTT | CSASAISAEAFF
TRBJ2-5 | . | 12 | many | TRBV28 | TGTGCCAGCAGCAATACGGGGGAGACCCAGTACTTC | CASSNTGETQYF
TRBJ2-2 | . | 15 | . | TRBV6-1 | TGTGCCAGCGTCCCCTTGGCAGGGAAAGCCGGGGAGCTGTTTTTT | CASVPLAGKAGELFF
TRBJ1-1 | . | 15 | many | TRBV12-3/TRBV12-4 | TGTGCCAGCAGTCCAAACAGGGCTGGGGACACTGAAGCTTTCTTT | CASSPNRAGDTEAFF
TRBJ1-5 | . | 19 | many | TRBV11-1 | TGTGCCAGCAACAACCTCACCCGGGGCCAACCGAATAGCAATCAGCCCCAGCATTTT | CASNNLTRGQPNSNQPQHF
TRBJ1-3 | . | 14 | many | TRBV7-2 | TGTGCCAGCAGCTCTACAGGCTCTGGAAACACCATATATTTT | CASSSTGSGNTIYF
TRBJ2-2 | TRBD2 | 18 | . | TRBV29-1 | TGCAGCGTTGTGTTGACTAGCGGGAGGGCGGGGGACACCGGGGAGCTGTTTTTT | CSVVLTSGRAGDTGELFF
TRBJ1-1 | . | 13 | many | TRBV15 | TGTGCCACCAGCAGAGGTGTGAACACTGAAGCTTTCTTT | CATSRGVNTEAFF
TRBJ1-2 | . | 12 | . | TRBV6-1 | TGTGCCAGCAGTGGGCAGGTTGATGGCTACACCTTC | CASSGQVDGYTF
TRBJ2-2 | TRBD2 | 16 | . | TRBV12-3/TRBV12-4 | TGTGCCAGCAGCTCCCTAGCGGTAGGTGGCACCGGGGAGCTGTGTTTT | CASSSLAVGGTGELCF
TRBJ2-5 | TRBD2 | 18 | . | TRBV28 | TGTGCCAGCAGTCTCCTCCCCCCACAGCGGGAGGGCAGAGAGACCCAGTACTTC | CASSLLPPQREGRETQYF
TRBJ1-2 | . | 16 | . | TRBV6-5 | TGTGCCAGCAGTTACTCGATCAGGACCCGTAACTATGGCTACACCTTC | CASSYSIRTRNYGYTF
TRBJ1-2 | . | 15 | many | TRBV12-3/TRBV12-4 | TGTGCCAGCAGCTTCCAGCGATCCCAACCCAATGGCTACACCTTC | CASSFQRSQPNGYTF
TRBJ2-7 | TRBD2 | 16 | many | TRBV28 | TGTGCCAGCAGCTCGATCGGACTAGCGAGATCCTACGAGCAGTACTTC | CASSSIGLARSYEQYF
TRBJ1-1 | . | 12 | . | TRBV11-2 | TGTGCAAGCCGGTGGGACAACACTGAAGCTTTCTTT | CASRWDNTEAFF
TRBJ1-5 | . | 16 | once | TRBV27 | TGTGCCAGCAGTCCGAGACCAGGGTATTCGCTGGAGCCCCAGCATTTT | CASSPRPGYSLEPQHF